These 24 T cell receptor beta chains came from one sample sequenced in a study of cytomegalovirus exposure and HLA in healthy donors listed by TCRdb under 2017. The library relied on the immunoSEQ multiplex PCR assay. A mixture of 60 forward primers for TCR Vbeta segments and 13 reverse primers for TCR Jbeta segments was used in the multiplex PCR. TCRdb limited this immuneACCESS table to in-frame rearrangements with V and J called. A share of clones is missing; checked studies link under half to unresolved V genes, and the rest is unexplained. For this sample the table gives roughly 240,000 clones, of which more than 75% were detected only once. The biggest ten clones account for 0.2% to 0.25% of the sample. Sample: PBMCs. The receptors come from a girl aged 2-10 years in good health and CMV-seronegative.

This chain connects TRBV7-9 to TRBJ2-1; the match to TRBD2 covers 8 bases. The germline V gene has CDR1 SEHNR and CDR2 FQNEAQ (reference sequence). Losses at the gene ends were 4 bases for V and 7 bases for J; bases not matched to a gene: 9. The CDR3 length is 15 residues. CDR3 DNA: TGTGCCAGCAGCTATAGGGGGGGACTAGTGAATGAGCAGTTCTTC. It encodes CASSYRGGLVNEQFF.

This clone is a singleton in its sample. CDR3 residues: CASRLAEWSRGEGNEQYF. The CDR3 nucleotides read TGTGCAAGTCGCTTAGCGGAATGGTCGAGGGGGGAGGGGAACGAGCAGTACTTC. The chain combines TRBV12-2 with TRBJ2-7; TRBD2, the table's D call, lacks a check against the DNA. TRBV12-2 counts as a pseudogene. The CDR3 has 18 amino acids.

This clone has a single count. The chain uses TRBV11-2 and TRBJ1-5; TRBD1 matches 7 bases. The CDR3 contains 14 residues. Germline CDR1 reads SGHAT; CDR2 reads FQNNGV. J lost 7 bases, V lost 2 bases, and 5 bases had no gene match. The CDR3 DNA reads as TGTGCCAGCAGCTTATATGCAGGGGGGCAGCCCCAGCATTTT. Translating gives CASSLYAGGQPQHF. The entire variable domain, with the rest obtained from reference TRBV11-2 and TRBJ1-5, is as follows: EAGVAQSPRYKIIEKRQSVAFWCNPISGHATLYWYQQILGQGPKLLIQFQNNGVVDDSQLPKDRFSAERLKGVDSTLKIQPAKLEDSAVYLCASSLYAGGQPQHFGDGTRLSIL.

This clone has only a few counts. The chain carries TRBV5-6 and TRBJ2-5, with 12 bases lining up with TRBD2. The germline CDR1 and CDR2 sequences are SGHDT and YYEEEE. CDR3 length: 16 residues. The ends lost 4 bases at V and 1 base at J; junction bases unmatched: 5. CDR3 sequence: CASSMTSGGIQETQYF. The CDR3 DNA is TGTGCCAGCAGCATGACTAGCGGGGGTATCCAAGAGACCCAGTACTTC.

The CDR3 sequence: CASSLAQASGLYQETQYF. The CDR3 nucleotides are TGTGCCAGCAGCTTAGCGCAGGCTAGCGGGTTGTACCAAGAGACCCAGTACTTC. V usage is TRBV7-7 and J usage is TRBJ2-5, with 8 bases fitting TRBD2. In germline, CDR1 is SSHAT, CDR2 FNYEAQ (reference sequence). V gave up 0 bases and J gave up 0 bases; unmatched junction bases: 9. This CDR3 contains 18 residues.

To note about this clone: A read error may account for a junction end that differs from germline. The V gene is TRBV14, the J gene TRBJ2-2; perhaps TRBD2 as D (5 bases). The germline gives CDR1 SGHDN, CDR2 FVKESK. This CDR3 spans 18 amino acids. CDR3 nucleotide sequence: TGTGCCAGCAGCCAAGATACGAAATCGGGTCCGTCTACCGGGAAGCTGTTTTTT. Amino acid sequence: CASSQDTKSGPSTGKLFF.

CDR3 amino acids: CASSPRGETQYF. CDR3 nucleotides: TGTGCCAGCTCACCACGAGGGGAGACCCAGTACTTC. The chain links TRBV18 to TRBJ2-5, with a weak D call TRBD2 (5 bases). CDR3 length: 12 amino acids. CDR1 is KGHSH and CDR2 is LQKENI in the germline V gene. V gave up 1 base and J gave up 5 bases, with 5 bases separating them.

The chain has TRBV9 and TRBJ1-2; 9 positions match TRBD1. From germline, CDR1 is SGDLS and CDR2 YYNGEE. This CDR3 has 13 amino acids. V was pared by 1 base and J by 8 bases, with 3 bases of the junction left unmatched. The CDR3 here is CASSVTGGRGYTF. CDR3 in DNA: TGTGCCAGCAGCGTAACAGGGGGCAGGGGCTACACCTTC.

The chain uses TRBV5-4 and TRBJ2-2, with 8 bases that match TRBD2. The germline gives CDR1 SGHNT, CDR2 YYREEE (reference sequence). The CDR3 has 16 amino acids. The V segment lost 0 bases and the J segment 2 bases; nucleotides outside the gene matches: 3. The CDR3 region is CASSLGTSRNTGELFF. The CDR3 region has the DNA TGTGCCAGCAGCTTGGGGACTAGCAGAAACACCGGGGAGCTGTTTTTT.

This chain links TRBV5-1 with TRBJ2-1, with D perhaps TRBD2 (6 bases). This CDR3 contains 15 residues. Deletions cut 4 bases from V and 4 bases from J, with 15 bases between. Per germline, CDR1 SGHRS and CDR2 YFSETQ. The CDR3 sequence is CASSLTGLDYNEQFF. The CDR3 DNA sequence: TGCGCCAGCAGCCTAACGGGACTGGATTACAATGAGCAGTTCTTC.

This clone was counted only a few times. Here the CDR3 reads CASSSQGYTEAFF. DNA for the CDR3: TGTGCCAGCAGCTCGCAGGGTTACACTGAAGCTTTCTTT. This chain connects TRBV7-3 to TRBJ1-1, with TRBD1 as a possible D gene (5 bases). CDR1 is SGHTA and CDR2 is FQGTGA in the germline V gene. The CDR3 sequence is 13 residues long. Trimming left V 4 bases short and J 3 bases short, with 9 bases between.

The chain recombines TRBV7-9 with TRBJ2-2; the D gene is possibly TRBD1 (5 bases). The CDR3 loop spans 14 amino acids. Trimming removed 4 bases at V and 5 bases at J, with 11 bases between. Germline V lookup: CDR1 SEHNR, CDR2 FQNEAQ (reference sequence). CDR3 protein: CASSSQGNTGELFF. CDR3 bases: TGTGCCAGCAGCTCCCAGGGAAATACCGGGGAGCTGTTTTTT.

The gene calls are TRBV9 and TRBJ2-2; D is perhaps TRBD2 (6 bases). The germline V and J ends were trimmed by 7 bases and 2 bases, with 12 bases remaining between them. Germline V CDR1 and CDR2: SGDLS, YYNGEE. The CDR3 has 14 amino acids. The CDR3 sequence is CASGGTYNTGELFF. For the CDR3, the DNA is TGTGCCAGCGGGGGGACTTACAACACCGGGGAGCTGTTTTTT.

The chain recombines TRBV28 with TRBJ2-7; 9 bases are shared with TRBD2. V was pared by 8 bases and J by 1 base, with 6 bases of the junction left unmatched. This CDR3 has 14 residues. CDR1 is MDHEN and CDR2 is SYDVKM in the germline V gene. In DNA, the CDR3 is TGTGCCAGCGGGCGGGAGGGCCTTTCCTACGAGCAGTACTTC. Protein: CASGREGLSYEQYF.

V gene TRBV7-6 combines with J gene TRBJ1-2, with a tentative D call TRBD1 (6 bases). The V gene lost 0 bases and the J gene lost 8 bases, with 25 bases spanning the gap. Germline V lookup: CDR1 SGHVS, CDR2 FNYEAQ. The CDR3 has 18 amino acids. CDR3 protein: CASSLARSSGAHRRGYTF. The CDR3 region has the DNA TGTGCCAGCAGCTTAGCTAGGTCTTCAGGGGCTCATCGGAGGGGCTACACCTTC.

The rearrangement joins TRBV25-1 to TRBJ2-2, with 8 bases lining up with TRBD2. Germline CDR1 is MGHDK and CDR2 is SYGVNS. V was pared by 4 bases and J by 4 bases, with 8 bases of the junction left unmatched. This CDR3 is built from 16 residues. CDR3 coding DNA: TGTGCCAGCAGTGTGGCAGGAGCGGGAGTCACCGGGGAGCTGTTTTTT. Amino acids: CASSVAGAGVTGELFF.

The rearrangement uses TRBV28 and TRBJ2-1, with TRBD1 identical over 7 bases. CDR1 MDHEN and CDR2 SYDVKM come from the germline V gene. The CDR3 spans 14 residues. With 5 bases clipped from V and 4 bases from J, the junction kept 5 bases outside the gene matches. For the CDR3, the DNA is TGTGCCAGCAGTAATTACAGGGGTTACAATGAGCAGTTCTTC. This sequence encodes CASSNYRGYNEQFF.

This sequence joins TRBV6-5 and TRBJ2-5; weak D call: TRBD2 (5 bases). The CDR3 is 11 residues long. V gave up 2 bases and J gave up 7 bases, with 5 bases separating them. In germline, CDR1 is MNHEY, CDR2 SVGAGI. CDR3 nucleotide sequence: TGTGCCAGCAGTTACGCGGGGACCCAGTACTTC. This translates into CASSYAGTQYF.

The chain joins TRBV9 to TRBJ2-3, with TRBD2 as a possible D gene (5 bases). The CDR3 contains 14 residues. The ends were cut back, 4 bases at V and 5 bases at J, with 14 bases in the middle. Germline V lookup: CDR1 SGDLS, CDR2 YYNGEE. CDR3 region: CASSPRPEGDTQYF. The DNA of the CDR3 is TGTGCCAGCAGCCCCCGACCAGAGGGAGATACGCAGTATTTT.

The chain combines TRBV5-1 with TRBJ2-7, with D unresolved. The length of the CDR3 is 13 residues. V lost 1 base and J 7 bases, leaving 12 bases between the germline ends. Germline CDR1 is SGHRS and CDR2 is YFSETQ. Here the CDR3 reads CASSLKRLEEQYF. In DNA, the CDR3 is TGCGCCAGCAGCTTGAAACGACTGGAGGAGCAGTACTTC.

This sequence joins TRBV6-5 and TRBJ1-1, with D hard to call. Germline-derived CDR1 and CDR2 are MNHEY and SVGAGI. This CDR3 is 13 amino acids long. The V gene lost 4 bases and the J gene lost 0 bases, with 6 bases spanning the gap. This CDR3 reads CASSLHMNTEAFF. CDR3 DNA: TGTGCCAGCAGTTTACACATGAACACTGAAGCTTTCTTT.

This sequence joins TRBV29-1 and TRBJ1-2, with 12 bases that match TRBD1. V lost 2 bases, J lost 4 bases, and 14 bases stayed unmatched. Looked up from germline, CDR1 is SQVTM and CDR2 is ANQGSEA. The CDR3 is 18 residues long. The CDR3 region is CSVENRWDRGRPFYGYTF. The CDR3 DNA reads TGCAGCGTTGAAAATCGGTGGGACAGGGGGCGCCCCTTCTATGGCTACACCTTC.

The V and J genes are TRBV7-9 and TRBJ1-3, with 7 bases matching TRBD1. The CDR3 contains 15 residues. Losses at the gene ends were 3 bases for V and 1 base for J; bases not matched to a gene: 3. CDR1 and CDR2 from the germline V gene are SEHNR and FQNEAQ (reference sequence). CDR3 loop: CASSFGQASGNTIYF. The DNA for the CDR3 is TGTGCCAGCAGCTTTGGACAGGCTTCTGGAAACACCATATATTTT.

The rearrangement uses TRBV18 and TRBJ1-2; 11 bases line up with TRBD1. V shed 6 bases, J shed 5 bases, and the junction held 11 bases outside the gene matches. The CDR3 is 16 residues long. In germline, CDR1 is KGHSH, CDR2 LQKENI. The CDR3 bases are TGTGCCAGCTCCTCAGGAACCGGGACAGGGGGTTATGGCTACACCTTC. Translation gives CASSSGTGTGGYGYTF.